The present T cell receptor (beta chain) was sequenced within a study of T cell responses to AZD1222 COVID-19 vaccine. Study conclusions and caveats: White British ancestry dominated among donors, who included more females, and clonal diversity was possibly underestimated. Repertoires in all cases were sampled only once the peak T cell response had passed.

This CDR3 is 15 amino acids long. With 7 bases clipped from V and 8 bases from J, the junction kept 11 bases outside the gene matches. Germline CDR1 MNHEY, CDR2 SMNVEV (reference sequence). Regarding this clone: What it recognizes is unknown.

Method: immunoSEQ multiplex PCR; TCRdb's copy keeps in-frame clones and lacks some. Of approximately 210,000 clones listed, approximately 94% are singletons. This chain connects TRBV27 to TRBJ2-3, with 11 bases lining up with TRBD2. The source material was peripheral blood, sampled 28 days after the second dose of the MenACWY control vaccine. This clonotype originated in an adult who received the MenACWY meningococcal vaccine as a control. The CDR3 spells CASNIAGGPMATQYF. The CDR3 DNA follows: TGTGCCAGCAACATAGCGGGAGGGCCGATGGCTACGCAGTATTTT.